This TCR beta chain was observed in a study of blood T cell repertoires in COVID-19. On the study more broadly: The samples span acute and convalescent COVID-19 from the United States, Italy and Spain. T cells, B-cell-depleted T cells, or PBMCs supplied cDNA or gDNA.

In the source study's methods: It was from reference gene primer amplification that nucleated cell counts were estimated. The repertoire was sequenced with immunoSEQ multiplex PCR; TCRdb's copy has only in-frame clones and lacks some. V and J calls and clone size are given by that table; D and trimming were obtained from the DNA. The sample has 150,000 or so clones; around 87% are singletons. V was shortened by 8 bases and J by 1 base, with 11 bases between the two germline ends. The CDR3 consists of 13 residues. In germline, CDR1 is KGHSH, CDR2 LQKENI. This TCR came from a man of 80 years or more with acute or convalescent COVID-19. What was sequenced was peripheral blood. The chain is built from TRBV18 and TRBJ1-2; D is unresolved. CDR3 residues: CASQESSNYGYTF. CDR3 DNA: TGTGCCAGCCAAGAAAGTAGTAACTATGGCTACACCTTC.